These 3 T cell receptor beta chains share one sample of origin, sequenced in a study of shared clonotypes between healthy human individuals. Clones were read by immunoSEQ multiplex PCR, and TCRdb kept only the in-frame ones, dropping some. The sample includes some 500,000 clones, roughly 85% of them seen just once. Sequencing was performed on PBMCs. The receptors stem from a woman aged 40-49 years in good health. Some clones in this sample may be carry-over from other donors' samples.

CDR3 nucleotides: TGCAGCGTTAAACAGGGGGCGAGGACAGATACGCAGTATTTT. This sequence encodes CSVKQGARTDTQYF. The chain has TRBV29-1 and TRBJ2-3; 9 bases agree with TRBD1. CDR3 length: 14 amino acids. V lost 5 bases, J lost 3 bases, and 6 bases stayed unmatched. Germline assignment: CDR1 SQVTM and CDR2 ANQGSEA.

To note about this clone: Distinct nucleotide sequences in the sample also encode this CDR3. The CDR3 loop is CASSSQGIYEQYF. DNA for the CDR3: TGTGCCAGCAGCTCTCAAGGGATCTACGAGCAGTACTTC. The chain recombines TRBV7-9 with TRBJ2-7; D unclear. Trimming shortened V by 4 bases and J by 3 bases, and 10 bases separated the two germline ends. The CDR3 contains 13 residues. CDR1 SEHNR and CDR2 FQNEAQ come from the germline V gene (reference sequence). Full variable domain (missing parts from reference TRBV7-9 and TRBJ2-7): DTGVSQNPRHKITKRGQNVTFRCDPISEHNRLYWYRQTLGQGPEFLTYFQNEAQLEKSRLLSDRFSAERPKGSFSTLEIQRTEQGDSAMYLCASSSQGIYEQYFGPGTRLTVT.

V usage is TRBV18 and J usage is TRBJ1-1; the match to TRBD1 covers 7 bases. With V trimmed by 3 bases and J by 1 base, 5 bases remained unmatched. The CDR3 runs to 15 residues. CDR1 is KGHSH and CDR2 is LQKENI in the germline V gene. The chain's CDR3 is CASSPETGSNTEAFF. The CDR3 nucleotides read TGTGCCAGCTCACCTGAGACAGGGTCGAACACTGAAGCTTTCTTT. Full variable domain (missing parts from reference TRBV18 and TRBJ1-1): NAGVMQNPRHLVRRRGQEARLRCSPMKGHSHVYWYRQLPEEGLKFMVYLQKENIIDESGMPKERFSAEFPKEGPSILRIQQVVRGDSAAYFCASSPETGSNTEAFFGQGTRLTVV.